This T cell receptor (beta chain) stems from a study of control samples from healthy donors and cancer patients. Repertoires were generated with immunoSEQ multiplex PCR, while TCRdb's copy carries only in-frame clones and drops some. The sample records hundreds of thousands of clones, about nine tenths being singletons. CDR3 size: 13 residues. J gave up 6 bases and V 4 bases, and 3 bases lay outside the gene matches. The germline V gene encodes CDR1 LGHDT and CDR2 YNNKEL (reference sequence). The TCR originated in a man aged 35-49 years with head and neck cancer. Sequencing input: PBMCs. The rearrangement uses TRBV3-1 (or the pseudogene TRBV3-2) and TRBJ2-1; 7 nucleotides align to TRBD1. CDR3 DNA: TGTGCCAGCAGCCGAGGACAGGTCAATGAGCAGTTCTTC. It is translated as CASSRGQVNEQFF.